This T cell receptor (beta chain) was retrieved from a study of cytomegalovirus exposure and HLA in healthy donors. General observations from the study: Rarity characterized most TCR sequences, yet some public TCRs appeared in many donors.

There are 15 residues in the CDR3. With 6 bases clipped from V and 4 bases from J, the junction kept 5 bases outside the gene matches. CDR1 is MNHNY, CDR2 SVGAGI, per germline (reference sequence). This clone has more than one count but fewer than ten. The antigen is undetermined. PCR was performed using 60 Vbeta and 13 Jbeta primers. TCRdb's table, derived via immunoSEQ multiplex PCR, lists solely in-frame clones and lacks some. Here the sample spans more than 75,000 clones, 74% being singletons. The genes are TRBV6-6 and TRBJ1-5, with TRBD1 identical over 11 bases. This receptor was identified in a woman between 45 and 65 years old in good health and CMV-seropositive. Material for sequencing was PBMCs. CDR3 amino acids: CASSKGQGENQPQHF. CDR3 bases: TGTGCCAGCAGCAAGGGACAGGGGGAGAATCAGCCCCAGCATTTT.